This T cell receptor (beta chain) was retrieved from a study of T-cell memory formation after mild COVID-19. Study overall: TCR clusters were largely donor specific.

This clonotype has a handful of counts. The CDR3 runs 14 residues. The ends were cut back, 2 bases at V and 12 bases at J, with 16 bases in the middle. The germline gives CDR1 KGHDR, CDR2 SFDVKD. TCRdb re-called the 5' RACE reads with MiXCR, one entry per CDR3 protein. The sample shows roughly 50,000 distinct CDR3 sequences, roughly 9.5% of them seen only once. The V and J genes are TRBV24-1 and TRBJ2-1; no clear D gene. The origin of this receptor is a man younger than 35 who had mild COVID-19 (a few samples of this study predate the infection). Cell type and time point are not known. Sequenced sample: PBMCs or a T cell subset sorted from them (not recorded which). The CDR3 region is CATSDSPSLWTQFF. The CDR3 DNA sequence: TGTGCCACCAGTGATTCCCCGAGTTTATGGACGCAGTTCTTC.